The clone carrying this T cell receptor beta chain showed up just a few times. Its antigen is not known. These data originate in a study of OX40 agonist ivuxolimab in advanced cancers. Libraries were prepared by immunoSEQ multiplex PCR; TCRdb keeps only in-frame clonotypes and omits some of them. The data show about 83,000 clones, with approximately 88% seen just once and roughly 7.3% held by the top ten. Study results and caveats: Among some nonresponders, normalized T-cell clonal expansion was also low.

Germline CDR1 is MNHEY and CDR2 is SMNVEV (reference sequence). The V gene lost 6 bases and the J gene lost 8 bases, with 10 bases spanning the gap. The CDR3 runs to 11 residues. The investigators sampled blood at baseline, at cycle 4 day 1, and at cycle 7 day 1. The TCR was taken from an adult with an advanced solid tumor such as melanoma, head and neck, liver or kidney cancer. Sequencing was performed on CD4+ or CD8+ T cells sorted from blood, taken in a trial of the OX40 agonist ivuxolimab. The V and J genes are TRBV27 and TRBJ1-2; D unresolved. This CDR3 reads CASSPGRGYTF. CDR3 nucleotides: TGTGCCAGCAGCCCGGGTCGGGGCTACACCTTC.